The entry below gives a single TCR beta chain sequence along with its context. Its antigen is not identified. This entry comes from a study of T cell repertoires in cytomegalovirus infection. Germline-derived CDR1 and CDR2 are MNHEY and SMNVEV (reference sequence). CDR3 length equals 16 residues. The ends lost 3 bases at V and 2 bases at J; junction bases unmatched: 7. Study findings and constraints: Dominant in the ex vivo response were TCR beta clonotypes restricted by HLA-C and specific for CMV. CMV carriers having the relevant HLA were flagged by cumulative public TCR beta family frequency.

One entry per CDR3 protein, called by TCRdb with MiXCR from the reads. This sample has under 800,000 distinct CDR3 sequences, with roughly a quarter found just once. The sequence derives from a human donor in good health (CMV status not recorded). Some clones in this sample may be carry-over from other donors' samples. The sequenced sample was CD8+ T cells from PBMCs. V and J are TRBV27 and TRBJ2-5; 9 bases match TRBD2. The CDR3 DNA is TGTGCCAGCAGTTTTATGGCGGGGGGGCTACAAGAGACCCAGTACTTC. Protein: CASSFMAGGLQETQYF.